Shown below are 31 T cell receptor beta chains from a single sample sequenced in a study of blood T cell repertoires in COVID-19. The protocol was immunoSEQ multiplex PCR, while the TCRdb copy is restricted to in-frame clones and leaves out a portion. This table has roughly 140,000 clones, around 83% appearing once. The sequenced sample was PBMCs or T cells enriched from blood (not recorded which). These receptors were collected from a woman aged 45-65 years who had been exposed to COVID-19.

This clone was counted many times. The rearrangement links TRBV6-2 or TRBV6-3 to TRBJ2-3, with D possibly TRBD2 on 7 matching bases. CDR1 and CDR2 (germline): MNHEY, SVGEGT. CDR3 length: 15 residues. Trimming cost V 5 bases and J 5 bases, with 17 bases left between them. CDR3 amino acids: CASSPGGRGVDTQYF. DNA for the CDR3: TGTGCCAGCAGTCCGGGGGGCCGCGGTGTAGATACGCAGTATTTT.

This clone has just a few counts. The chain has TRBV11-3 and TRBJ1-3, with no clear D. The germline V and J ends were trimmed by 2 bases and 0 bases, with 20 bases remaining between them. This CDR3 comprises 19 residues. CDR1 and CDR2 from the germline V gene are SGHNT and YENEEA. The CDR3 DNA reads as TGTGCCAGCAGCTTAAGGTGTCCACCGCGGCTGCTCTCTGGAAACACCATATATTTT. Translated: CASSLRCPPRLLSGNTIYF.

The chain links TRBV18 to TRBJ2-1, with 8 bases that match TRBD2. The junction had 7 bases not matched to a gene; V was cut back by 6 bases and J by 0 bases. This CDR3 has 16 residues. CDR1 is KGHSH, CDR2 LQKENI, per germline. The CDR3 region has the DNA TGTGCCAGCTCTCCCCCCGGGGGGGTCTCCTACAATGAGCAGTTCTTC. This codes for CASSPPGGVSYNEQFF.

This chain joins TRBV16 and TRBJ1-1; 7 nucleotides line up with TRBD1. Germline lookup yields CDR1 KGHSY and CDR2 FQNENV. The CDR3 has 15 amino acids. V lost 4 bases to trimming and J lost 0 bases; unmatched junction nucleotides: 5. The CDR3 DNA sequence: TGTGCCAGCAGCCCTCGGACAGGAATGAACACTGAAGCTTTCTTT. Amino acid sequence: CASSPRTGMNTEAFF.

CDR3 sequence (DNA): TGTGCCAGCAGCTTGGTTGATAGCACCGAAGCTTTCTTT. Amino acids: CASSLVDSTEAFF. This chain uses TRBV7-9 with TRBJ1-1, with D hard to call. The CDR3 is 13 amino acids. Trimming stripped 3 bases from V and 8 bases from J, with 13 bases between. Germline V gene data show CDR1 as SEHNR and CDR2 as FQNEAQ (reference sequence).

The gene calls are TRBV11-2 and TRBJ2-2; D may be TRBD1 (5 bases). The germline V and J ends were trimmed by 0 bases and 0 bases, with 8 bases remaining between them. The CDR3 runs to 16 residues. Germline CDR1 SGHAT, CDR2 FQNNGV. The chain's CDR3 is CASSLEGRTNTGELFF. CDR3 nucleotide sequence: TGTGCCAGCAGCTTAGAGGGGCGGACGAACACCGGGGAGCTGTTTTTT.

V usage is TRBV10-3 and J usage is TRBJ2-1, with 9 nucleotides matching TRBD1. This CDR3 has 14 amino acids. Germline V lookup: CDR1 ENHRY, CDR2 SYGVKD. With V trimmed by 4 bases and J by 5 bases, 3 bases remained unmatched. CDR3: CAISGGDRDNEQFF. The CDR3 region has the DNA TGTGCCATCAGTGGAGGGGACAGGGACAATGAGCAGTTCTTC.

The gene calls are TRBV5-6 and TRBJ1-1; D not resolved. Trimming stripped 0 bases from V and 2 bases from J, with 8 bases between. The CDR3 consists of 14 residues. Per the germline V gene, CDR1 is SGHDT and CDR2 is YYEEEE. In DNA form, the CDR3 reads TGTGCCAGCAGCTTGGCAGGTTCTAACACTGAAGCTTTCTTT. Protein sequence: CASSLAGSNTEAFF.

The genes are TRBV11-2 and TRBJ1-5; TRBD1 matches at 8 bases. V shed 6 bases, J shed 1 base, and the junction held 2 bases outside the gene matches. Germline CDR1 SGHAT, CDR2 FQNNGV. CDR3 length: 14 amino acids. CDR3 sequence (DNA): TGTGCCAGCAGTTGGACAGGGAGCAATCAGCCCCAGCATTTT. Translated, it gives CASSWTGSNQPQHF.

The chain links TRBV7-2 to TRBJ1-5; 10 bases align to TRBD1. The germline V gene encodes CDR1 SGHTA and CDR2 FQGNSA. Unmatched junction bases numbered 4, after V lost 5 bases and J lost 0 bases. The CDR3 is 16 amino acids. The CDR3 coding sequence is TGTGCCAGCAGCGGAGACAGGGGGCGTAGCAATCAGCCCCAGCATTTT. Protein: CASSGDRGRSNQPQHF.

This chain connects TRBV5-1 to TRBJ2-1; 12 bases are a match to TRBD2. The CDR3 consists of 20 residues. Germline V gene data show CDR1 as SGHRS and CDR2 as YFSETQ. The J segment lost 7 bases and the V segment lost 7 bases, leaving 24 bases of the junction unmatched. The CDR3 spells CASLLGRTSGMGSTPNEQFF. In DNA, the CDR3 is TGCGCCAGCCTCCTCGGGCGGACTAGCGGGATGGGGTCGACTCCGAATGAGCAGTTCTTC.

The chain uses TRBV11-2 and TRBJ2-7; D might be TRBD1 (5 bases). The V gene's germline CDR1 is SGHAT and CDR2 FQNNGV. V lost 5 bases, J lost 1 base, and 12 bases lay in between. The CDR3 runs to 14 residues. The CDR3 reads CASSTERTSYEQYF. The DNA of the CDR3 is TGTGCCAGCAGCACCGAACGGACATCCTACGAGCAGTACTTC.

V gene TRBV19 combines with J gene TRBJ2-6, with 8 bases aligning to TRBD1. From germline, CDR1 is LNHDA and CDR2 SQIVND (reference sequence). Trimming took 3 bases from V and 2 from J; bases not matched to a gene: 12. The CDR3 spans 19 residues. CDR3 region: CASSMGSGGASPGANVLTF. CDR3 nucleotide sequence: TGTGCCAGTAGTATGGGATCAGGGGGCGCAAGTCCTGGGGCCAACGTCCTGACTTTC.

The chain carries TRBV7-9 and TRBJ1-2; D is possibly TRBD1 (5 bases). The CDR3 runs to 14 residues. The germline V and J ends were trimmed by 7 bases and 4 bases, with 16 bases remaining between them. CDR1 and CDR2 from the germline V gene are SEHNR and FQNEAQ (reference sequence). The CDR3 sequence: CASMALPGPYGYTF. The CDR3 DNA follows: TGTGCCAGCATGGCCCTGCCAGGGCCCTATGGCTACACCTTC.

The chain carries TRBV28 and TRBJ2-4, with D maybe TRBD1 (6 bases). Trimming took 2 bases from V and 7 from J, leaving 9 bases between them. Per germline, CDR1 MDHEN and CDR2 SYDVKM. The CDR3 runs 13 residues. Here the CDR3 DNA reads TGTGCCAGCAGTTTACCAGGGGCGAACATTCAGTACTTC. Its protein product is CASSLPGANIQYF.

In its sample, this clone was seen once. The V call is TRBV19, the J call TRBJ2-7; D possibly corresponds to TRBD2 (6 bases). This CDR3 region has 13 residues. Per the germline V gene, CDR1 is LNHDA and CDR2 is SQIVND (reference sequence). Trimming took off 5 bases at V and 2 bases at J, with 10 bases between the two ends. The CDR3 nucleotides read TGTGCCAGTAGTGTGGGAGGCACCTACGAGCAGTACTTC. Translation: CASSVGGTYEQYF.

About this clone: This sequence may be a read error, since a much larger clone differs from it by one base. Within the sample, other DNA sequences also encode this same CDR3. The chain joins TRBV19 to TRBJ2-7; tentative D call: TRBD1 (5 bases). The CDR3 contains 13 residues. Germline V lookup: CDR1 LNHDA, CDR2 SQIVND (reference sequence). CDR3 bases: TGTGCCAGCAGTATTGGGGCATTGAGCGAGCAGTACTTC. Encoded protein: CASSIGALSEQYF.

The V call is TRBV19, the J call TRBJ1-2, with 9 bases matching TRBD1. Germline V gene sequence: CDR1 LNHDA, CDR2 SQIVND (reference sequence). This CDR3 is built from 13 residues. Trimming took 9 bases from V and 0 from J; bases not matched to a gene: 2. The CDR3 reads CASRDRANYGYTF. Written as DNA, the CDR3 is TGTGCCAGCCGGGACAGGGCTAACTATGGCTACACCTTC. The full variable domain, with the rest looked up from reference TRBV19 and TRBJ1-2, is DGGITQSPKYLFRKEGQNVTLSCEQNLNHDAMYWYRQDPGQGLRLIYYSQIVNDFQKGDIAEGYSVSREKKESFPLTVTSAQKNPTAFYLCASRDRANYGYTFGSGTRLTVV.

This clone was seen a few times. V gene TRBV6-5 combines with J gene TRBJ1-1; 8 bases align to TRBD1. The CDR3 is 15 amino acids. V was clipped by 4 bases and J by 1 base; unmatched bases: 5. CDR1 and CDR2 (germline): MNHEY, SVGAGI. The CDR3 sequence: CASSLPGTGNTEAFF. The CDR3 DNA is TGTGCCAGCAGTTTACCCGGGACAGGGAACACTGAAGCTTTCTTT.

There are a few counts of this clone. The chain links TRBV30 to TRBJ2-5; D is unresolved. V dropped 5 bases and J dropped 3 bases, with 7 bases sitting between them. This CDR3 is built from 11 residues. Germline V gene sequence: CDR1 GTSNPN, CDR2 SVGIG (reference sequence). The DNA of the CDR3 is TGTGCCTGGGCGGCTAAAGAGACCCAGTACTTC. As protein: CAWAAKETQYF.

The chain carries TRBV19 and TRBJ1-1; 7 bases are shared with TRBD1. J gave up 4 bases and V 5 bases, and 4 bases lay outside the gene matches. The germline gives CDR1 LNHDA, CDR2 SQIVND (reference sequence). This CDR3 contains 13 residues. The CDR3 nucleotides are TGTGCCAGTAGTGAAGACAGGGCCACTGAAGCTTTCTTT. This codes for CASSEDRATEAFF.

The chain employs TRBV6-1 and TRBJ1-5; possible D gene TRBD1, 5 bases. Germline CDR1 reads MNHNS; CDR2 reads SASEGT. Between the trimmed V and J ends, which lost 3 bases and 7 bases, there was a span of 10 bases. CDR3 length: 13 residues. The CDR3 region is CASSDGARQPQHF. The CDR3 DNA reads TGTGCCAGCAGTGATGGGGCAAGGCAGCCCCAGCATTTT.

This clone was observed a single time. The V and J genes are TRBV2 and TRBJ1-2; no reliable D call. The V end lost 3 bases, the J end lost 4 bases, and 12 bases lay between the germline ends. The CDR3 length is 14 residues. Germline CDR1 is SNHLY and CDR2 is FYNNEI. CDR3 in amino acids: CASSDNGVLYGYTF. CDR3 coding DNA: TGTGCCAGCAGTGACAATGGAGTACTCTATGGCTACACCTTC.

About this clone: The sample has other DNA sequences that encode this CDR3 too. The DNA of the CDR3 is TGTGCCAGTAGTAATACGGGGGACTATGGCTACACCTTC. Translating gives CASSNTGDYGYTF. This chain uses TRBV19 with TRBJ1-2; tentatively, D is TRBD1 (5 bases). The V end was cut by 4 bases, the J end by 3 bases, with 9 bases between. The CDR3 loop spans 13 amino acids. Germline assignment: CDR1 LNHDA and CDR2 SQIVND (reference sequence). The variable domain in full, completed from reference TRBV19 and TRBJ1-2, reads DGGITQSPKYLFRKEGQNVTLSCEQNLNHDAMYWYRQDPGQGLRLIYYSQIVNDFQKGDIAEGYSVSREKKESFPLTVTSAQKNPTAFYLCASSNTGDYGYTFGSGTRLTVV.

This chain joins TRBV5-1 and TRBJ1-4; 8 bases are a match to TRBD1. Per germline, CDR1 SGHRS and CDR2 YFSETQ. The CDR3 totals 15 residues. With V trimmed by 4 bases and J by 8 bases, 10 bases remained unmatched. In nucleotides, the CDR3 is TGCGCCAGCAGCGTATCCGGGACAGGACTAGAAAAACTGTTTTTT. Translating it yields CASSVSGTGLEKLFF.

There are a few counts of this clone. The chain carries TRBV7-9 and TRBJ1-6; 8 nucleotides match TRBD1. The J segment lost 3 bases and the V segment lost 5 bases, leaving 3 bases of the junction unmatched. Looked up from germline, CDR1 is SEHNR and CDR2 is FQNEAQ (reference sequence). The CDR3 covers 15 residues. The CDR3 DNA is TGTGCCAGCAGCACGACAGGGGACTATAATTCACCCCTCCACTTT. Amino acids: CASSTTGDYNSPLHF.

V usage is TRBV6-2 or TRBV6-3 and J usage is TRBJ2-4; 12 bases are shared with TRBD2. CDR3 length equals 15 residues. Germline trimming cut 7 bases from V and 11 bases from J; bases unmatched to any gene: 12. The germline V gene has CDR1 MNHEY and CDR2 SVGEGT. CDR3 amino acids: CASTPRLAGGLVQYF. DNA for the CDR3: TGTGCCAGCACCCCCCGTCTAGCGGGGGGGCTAGTTCAGTACTTC.

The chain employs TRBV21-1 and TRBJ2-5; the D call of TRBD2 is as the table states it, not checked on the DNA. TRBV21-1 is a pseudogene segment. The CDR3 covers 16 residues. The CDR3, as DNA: TGTGCCAGCAGCAATACCCGACTAGCGGGAGGGGAGACCCAGTACTTC. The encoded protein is CASSNTRLAGGETQYF.

This chain's CDR3 is CASSLSLGGQPQHF. The CDR3 DNA reads TGTGCCAGCAGCTTATCTCTAGGGGGTCAGCCCCAGCATTTT. The rearrangement links TRBV7-8 to TRBJ1-5; possible D gene TRBD1, 6 bases. The germline V gene has CDR1 SGHVS and CDR2 FQNEAQ. V lost 2 bases to trimming and J lost 6 bases, with 11 bases between them. CDR3 length: 14 residues.

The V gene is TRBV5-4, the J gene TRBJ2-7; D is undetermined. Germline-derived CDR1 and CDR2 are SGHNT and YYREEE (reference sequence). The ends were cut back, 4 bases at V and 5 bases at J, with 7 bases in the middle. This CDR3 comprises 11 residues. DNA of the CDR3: TGTGCCAGCAGCGGAGCCAACGAGCAGTACTTC. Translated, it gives CASSGANEQYF. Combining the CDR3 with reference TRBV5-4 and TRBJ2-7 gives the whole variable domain ETGVTQSPTHLIKTRGQQVTLRCSSQSGHNTVSWYQQALGQGPQFIFQYYREEENGRGNFPPRFSGLQFPNYSSELNVNALELDDSALYLCASSGANEQYFGPGTRLTVT.

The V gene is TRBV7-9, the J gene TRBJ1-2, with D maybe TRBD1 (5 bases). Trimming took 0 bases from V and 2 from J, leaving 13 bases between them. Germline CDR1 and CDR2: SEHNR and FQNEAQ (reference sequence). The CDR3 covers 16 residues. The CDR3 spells CASSLALGQGNYGYTF. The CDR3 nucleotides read TGTGCCAGCAGCTTAGCGCTCGGACAAGGGAACTATGGCTACACCTTC.